This T cell receptor beta chain came from a study of T cell responses to AZD1222 COVID-19 vaccine. The table came from immunoSEQ multiplex PCR; TCRdb's copy has only in-frame clones and leaves some out. The table lists around 140,000 clones, more than 85% of them singletons, with around 5.9% in the top ten. The TCR comes from an adult in good health. The source material was peripheral blood, sampled on day 0 of AZD1222 vaccination.

This CDR3 is CAWVAGASPQYF. The CDR3 region has the DNA TGTGCCTGGGTAGCGGGGGCCTCCCCCCAGTACTTC. The J gene is TRBJ2-5, the V gene TRBV30, with 9 bases lining up with TRBD2. Germline trimming cut 5 bases from V and 9 bases from J; bases unmatched to any gene: 7. Germline V lookup: CDR1 GTSNPN, CDR2 SVGIG (reference sequence). The CDR3 is made up of 12 amino acids.